These 26 T cell receptor beta chains came from one sample sequenced in a study of radiotherapy plus CTLA-4 blockade in lung cancer (dated by TCRdb to 2017 to 2018). Library preparation used the immunoSEQ multiplex PCR assay. Sourced from immuneACCESS, this table was stored by TCRdb with only in-frame sequences that have V and J called. A share of the clones is absent; for the studies checked, an unresolved V gene accounts for under half, and the remainder has no known explanation. The sample table holds more than 90,000 clones, of which approximately 86% were seen once. Nearly 5% of the sample is in the top ten clones. The starting material was peripheral blood, obtained from a patient treated with radiotherapy plus ipilimumab. The origin of the receptors is a human donor with non-small cell lung cancer that progressed on radiotherapy plus ipilimumab.

The V call is TRBV18, the J call TRBJ2-5, with 7 bases fitting TRBD1. CDR3 length: 13 amino acids. Germline V lookup: CDR1 KGHSH, CDR2 LQKENI. The V and J ends lost 3 bases and 4 bases, in that order; junction bases with no gene match: 2. CDR3 bases: TGTGCCAGCTCACCGACAGGGCGAGAGACCCAGTACTTC. Translation: CASSPTGRETQYF.

J is TRBJ2-3 and V is TRBV18, with TRBD2 identical over 7 bases. Losses at the gene ends were 3 bases for V and 3 bases for J; bases not matched to a gene: 3. The CDR3 extends over 14 amino acids. Germline V gene sequence: CDR1 KGHSH, CDR2 LQKENI. The DNA of the CDR3 is TGTGCCAGCTCACCGTTGGGGGGGACAGATACGCAGTATTTT. Protein sequence: CASSPLGGTDTQYF.

The genes are TRBV18 and TRBJ1-5; D perhaps matches TRBD1 (5 bases). Looked up from germline, CDR1 is KGHSH and CDR2 is LQKENI. The CDR3 has 17 residues. V was pared by 4 bases and J by 1 base, with 17 bases between. CDR3 loop: CASSLTGGAESNQPQHF. The DNA for the CDR3 is TGTGCCAGCTCACTGACCGGTGGGGCTGAGAGCAATCAGCCCCAGCATTTT.

This clone was found a few times. The J gene is TRBJ1-3, the V gene TRBV10-3; TRBD1 is a possible D gene (6 bases). V lost 7 bases, J lost 0 bases, and 10 bases lay in between. CDR1 ENHRY and CDR2 SYGVKD come from the germline V gene. The CDR3 has 14 residues. The CDR3 region has the DNA TGTGCCATCAACAGGGACATCTCTGGAAACACCATATATTTT. Translating it yields CAINRDISGNTIYF.

As regards this clone: One junction end does not reproduce the germline sequence, and a read error may be involved. This same CDR3 is encoded by further DNA sequences in the sample. The chain links TRBV9 to TRBJ2-2; 8 nucleotides align to TRBD1. In germline, CDR1 is SGDLS, CDR2 YYNGEE. This CDR3 contains 16 residues. The CDR3 loop reads CASRVGQGARSGELFF. The CDR3, as DNA: TGTGCCAGCAGAGTAGGTCAGGGGGCGCGGTCCGGGGAGCTGTTTTTT. The full variable domain, completed using reference TRBV9 and TRBJ2-2, is DSGVTQTPKHLITATGQRVTLRCSPRSGDLSVYWYQQSLDQGLQFLIQYYNGEERAKGNILERFSAQQFPDLHSELNLSSLELGDSALYFCASRVGQGARSGELFFGEGSRLTVL.

The V call is TRBV2, the J call TRBJ2-5; no clear D. CDR3 size: 11 residues. V was cut by 7 bases and J by 7 bases, with 10 bases left in between. Germline V gene lookup returns CDR1 SNHLY and CDR2 FYNNEI. The CDR3 here is CASTGPTTQYF. The CDR3 DNA follows: TGTGCCAGCACCGGCCCTACGACCCAGTACTTC.

In its sample, this clone was seen once. CDR3 residues: CASSPLGTEGIQYF. The CDR3 DNA reads as TGTGCCAGCTCACCGCTCGGGACAGAGGGCATTCAGTACTTC. The J gene is TRBJ2-4, the V gene TRBV18; 7 bases are shared with TRBD1. The CDR3 loop spans 14 amino acids. From germline, CDR1 is KGHSH and CDR2 LQKENI. The J segment lost 9 bases and the V segment lost 3 bases, leaving 8 bases of the junction unmatched.

The chain recombines TRBV19 with TRBJ2-5; D remains unclear. Trimming shortened V by 5 bases and J by 7 bases, and 14 bases separated the two germline ends. This CDR3 contains 13 residues. CDR1 and CDR2 from the germline V gene are LNHDA and SQIVND (reference sequence). The CDR3 DNA sequence: TGTGCCAGTAGTCCCAACCCTTGGGGGACCCAGTACTTC. It is translated as CASSPNPWGTQYF.

Remarks on this clone: A much larger clone lies a single base off, so this may be a read error. The conserved closing phenylalanine or tryptophan is absent in this CDR3, likely reflecting a read error. The chain combines TRBV30 with TRBJ2-7, with TRBD2 as a possible D gene (5 bases). This CDR3 comprises 11 residues. Trimming cost V 3 bases and J 4 bases, with 7 bases left between them. Germline V gene sequence: CDR1 GTSNPN, CDR2 SVGIG (reference sequence). The CDR3 coding sequence is TGTGCCTGGAGAGAGGGATACGAGCAGTACTCC. Residues: CAWREGYEQYS.

The J gene is TRBJ2-4, the V gene TRBV21-1. TRBV21-1 is annotated as a pseudogene. The CDR3 is 16 amino acids. The CDR3: CASSNKREHTKNIQYF. CDR3 in DNA: TGTGCCAGCAGCAATAAAAGGGAACACACCAAAAACATTCAGTACTTC.

V and J are TRBV6-5 and TRBJ2-4; D tentatively fits TRBD1 or TRBD2 (5 bases each). Germline V lookup: CDR1 MNHEY, CDR2 SVGAGI. V was pared by 5 bases and J by 9 bases, with 17 bases between. The CDR3 runs to 14 residues. In DNA form, the CDR3 reads TGTGCCAGCAGTCAGGGTGGTCGGGGAGCCATTCAGTACTTC. It codes for CASSQGGRGAIQYF.

The genes are TRBV4-2 and TRBJ1-6; D gene ambiguous. This CDR3 comprises 15 residues. Germline CDR1 reads LGHNA; CDR2 reads YNFKEQ. Deletions cut 0 bases from V and 6 bases from J, with 9 bases between. The CDR3, as DNA: TGTGCCAGCAGCCAAGAACGGCAGATTAATTCACCCCTCCACTTT. Encoded protein: CASSQERQINSPLHF.

CDR3 loop: CASSLPGGGYTQYF. The CDR3, as DNA: TGTGCCAGCAGCTTACCTGGGGGAGGATATACGCAGTATTTT. The V and J genes are TRBV11-2 and TRBJ2-3; D possibly corresponds to TRBD2 (6 bases). Trimming took 2 bases from V and 7 from J, leaving 13 bases between them. In germline, CDR1 is SGHAT, CDR2 FQNNGV. The CDR3 has 14 residues.

The chain carries TRBV6-5 and TRBJ2-5; a possible D gene is TRBD2 (6 bases). The germline CDR1 and CDR2 sequences are MNHEY and SVGAGI. Trimming shortened V by 8 bases and J by 5 bases, and 18 bases separated the two germline ends. This CDR3 has 14 residues. CDR3 residues: CASVALGGAETQYF. CDR3 coding DNA: TGTGCCAGCGTCGCCCTGGGGGGTGCGGAGACCCAGTACTTC.

The chain couples TRBV28 to TRBJ1-1; D is unclear. The V end lost 2 bases, the J end lost 7 bases, and 14 bases lay between the germline ends. CDR1 is MDHEN, CDR2 SYDVKM, per germline. The CDR3 is 14 amino acids. The DNA of the CDR3 is TGTGCCAGCAGTTTAACTGCAGGAGCCGGTGAAGCTTTCTTT. This gives the protein CASSLTAGAGEAFF.

Of note for this clone: At the DNA level, this CDR3 is encoded by other sequences in the same sample as well. The chain is built from TRBV18 and TRBJ2-5; D gene ambiguous. There are 13 residues in the CDR3. From germline, CDR1 is KGHSH and CDR2 LQKENI. Trimming took 0 bases from V and 1 from J, leaving 3 bases between them. This CDR3 is CASSPPGQETQYF. The DNA for the CDR3 is TGTGCCAGCTCACCACCCGGCCAAGAGACCCAGTACTTC.

V and J are TRBV6-5 and TRBJ1-2, with D perhaps TRBD1 (6 bases). V lost 5 bases, J lost 4 bases, and 11 bases lay in between. CDR1 is MNHEY and CDR2 is SVGAGI in the germline V gene. The CDR3 length is 13 residues. The CDR3, as DNA: TGTGCCAGCAGTGATCAGGGGATCTATGGCTACACCTTC. Amino acids: CASSDQGIYGYTF.

The CDR3 nucleotides read TGTGCCAGCCCGCGACTAGCGGGGGACACAGATACGCAGTATTTT. Encoded protein: CASPRLAGDTDTQYF. The chain uses TRBV18 and TRBJ2-3, with TRBD2 matching 12 bases. The CDR3 is made up of 15 amino acids. Germline V gene data show CDR1 as KGHSH and CDR2 as LQKENI. J gave up 2 bases and V 8 bases, and 5 bases lay outside the gene matches.

The chain employs TRBV19 and TRBJ1-6; tentative D call: TRBD1 (5 bases). Germline-derived CDR1 and CDR2 are LNHDA and SQIVND (reference sequence). V lost 5 bases and J lost 9, with 20 bases in between. CDR3 length: 16 amino acids. The DNA for the CDR3 is TGTGCCAGTAGTTTAAGACCGGGGCTGGGGGTTTCACCCCTCCACTTT. Its protein product is CASSLRPGLGVSPLHF.

V is TRBV30 and J is TRBJ1-2; the match to TRBD1 covers 8 bases. Germline lookup yields CDR1 GTSNPN and CDR2 SVGIG (reference sequence). CDR3 length equals 14 residues. V shed 5 bases and J 6 bases; nucleotides not matched to a gene: 11. The CDR3 region is CAWSNRGWSDGYTF. CDR3 DNA: TGTGCCTGGTCGAACAGGGGGTGGTCGGATGGCTACACCTTC.

J is TRBJ2-7 and V is TRBV28; a possible D gene is TRBD2 (6 bases). V lost 5 bases, J lost 7 bases, and 9 bases lay in between. Germline CDR1 MDHEN, CDR2 SYDVKM. The CDR3 is made up of 11 amino acids. The CDR3 region is CASSLRGEQYF. The CDR3 bases are TGTGCCAGCAGTCTTCGGGGGGAGCAGTACTTC.

The genes are TRBV23-1 and TRBJ2-7; 8 nucleotides agree with TRBD1. TRBV23-1 belongs to the ORF category, with a function that is uncertain. The CDR3 contains 20 residues. V dropped 3 bases and J dropped 4; count of bases not matched to a gene: 23. CDR3 nucleotide sequence: TGCGCCAGCAGTCACCCCCCGGACGACAGGGGTAGTGGTGCATCATACGAGCAGTACTTC. This translates into CASSHPPDDRGSGASYEQYF.

The chain couples TRBV9 to TRBJ1-2; D remains ambiguous. The germline CDR1 and CDR2 sequences are SGDLS and YYNGEE. V was shortened by 4 bases and J by 3 bases, with 10 bases between the two germline ends. The CDR3 loop spans 13 amino acids. The CDR3 coding sequence is TGTGCCAGCAGCCGACGAGTTGACTATGGCTACACCTTC. This gives the protein CASSRRVDYGYTF.

The chain joins TRBV7-2 to TRBJ1-2, with 9 positions matching TRBD1. CDR3 size: 15 residues. Trimming took 2 bases from V and 6 from J; bases not matched to a gene: 7. Germline CDR1 SGHTA, CDR2 FQGNSA. CDR3 DNA sequence: TGTGCCAGCAGCTTACCGGGACAGGGATTGAATGGCTACACCTTC. It is translated as CASSLPGQGLNGYTF.

The rearrangement links TRBV27 to TRBJ2-7; possible D gene TRBD1, 6 bases. Trimming pared 2 bases from V and 4 bases from J, leaving 12 bases between. The CDR3 extends over 14 amino acids. Per the germline V gene, CDR1 is MNHEY and CDR2 is SMNVEV (reference sequence). The CDR3 bases are TGTGCCAGCAGTTTAAGAGGACAGCCTTACGAGCAGTACTTC. Translating gives CASSLRGQPYEQYF.

In its sample, this clone was seen a few times. The chain is built from TRBV5-1 and TRBJ2-1; D is unresolved. This CDR3 has 12 amino acids. Germline CDR1 reads SGHRS; CDR2 reads YFSETQ. The V end was cut by 1 base, the J end by 15 bases, with 14 bases between. The CDR3 region has the DNA TGCGCCAGCAGCTTGCAAGGCCGTGATCCGTTCTTC. It specifies CASSLQGRDPFF.